This T cell receptor (beta chain) was profiled in a study of blood T cell repertoires in COVID-19 (dated by TCRdb to about 2020). In the study overall: The collaborator samples originated in the United States, Italy and Spain and spanned the acute and convalescent phases of COVID-19. The material from the prospective study consisted of cDNA or gDNA derived from T cells, B-cell-depleted T cells, or PBMCs. Deeply sampled blood TCRbeta repertoires from subjects exposed to, actively infected with, or recovered from COVID-19 were included in the dataset. The repertoires were released in a freely available public database intended as a resource for research on the immune response to SARS-CoV-2. The samples were drawn from the first 160 participants of the ongoing ImmuneRACE study and from 950 to 1,500 subjects provided by 6 global collaborators. The sample metadata nearly always contained a de-identified subject ID, COVID-19 status, age in years and sex. Where HLA class I and class II types were available, the types were taken from metadata supplied by the sample provider, not from assay-based typing.

Broader findings and caveats from the paper: How much clinical and demographic metadata was included differed by source and by participant, and the metadata was provided uncurated.

The collaborating institutions used their own protocols to collect whole blood in K2EDTA tubes. Collaborator samples were shipped for TCRbeta analysis as frozen whole blood, isolated PBMCs, or DNA extracted from either sample type. V is cut back by 5 bases and J by 6 bases, with 16 bases in the junction unmatched. The CDR3, from cysteine to phenylalanine, totals 17 residues. Solely the CDR3 DNA is kept, with 51 bases framed from the first base. From the germline V gene, CDR1 is SGHAT and CDR2 is FQNNGV. To note about this clone: The target of this receptor is not known. No clone much larger than this one lies a single base away; base qualities are absent.

TCRbeta CDR3 regions were amplified from genomic DNA using the immunoSEQ Assay, a bias-controlled multiplex PCR. In the authors' own workflow: The number of nucleated cells in each sample was estimated from the amplification of reference gene primers within the assay. To quantify the absolute abundance of each unique TCRbeta CDR3 rearrangement, sequence reads were collapsed and filtered. For each sample, productive Simpson clonality was calculated as the square root of Simpson's diversity index over productive rearrangements. This is the immuneACCESS table as TCRdb keeps it, with only in-frame sequences that have V and J called. A part of the clones is gone; compared with another copy, unresolved V genes explain less than half, and the rest is unexplained. The DNA was the basis for D and trimming; V, J and clone size are from that table. The sample has about 170,000 clones on record, roughly 86% of them singletons. The ten largest make up more than 6.5% of the sample.

The specimen sequenced was peripheral blood. The sequence was collected from a woman aged 80 or over in a cohort sampled during active or convalescent COVID-19. The chain is assembled from TRBV11-2 and TRBJ1-2, with 9 bases matching TRBD1. The nucleotides read TGTGCCAGCAGCACCTGGACAGGGGCAAAGTACTCGGATGGCTACACCTTC. It translates to CASSTWTGAKYSDGYTF.